This T cell receptor beta chain stems from a study of early T cells in non-severe SARS-CoV-2 infection. The wider study: Sequencing was performed on bulk RNA from unsorted whole blood, leaving chains unpaired.

This clonotype was seen a few times. Its antigen remains unknown. Findings and caveats of the study: Clonotype matching in VDJdb favored anti-spike CD8 responses and did not capture private and CD4 specificities.

Germline assignment: CDR1 MDHEN and CDR2 SYDVKM. The V end was cut by 9 bases, the J end by 2 bases, with 14 bases between. CDR3 length: 15 amino acids. Researchers tagged individual cDNA molecules with unique molecular identifiers. TCRdb reprocessed the 5' RACE reads with MiXCR, giving one entry per CDR3 protein. The sample carries more than 20,000 distinct CDR3 sequences, around 4% recorded once. The sequenced sample was whole blood. This clonotype originated in an adult who was a healthcare worker with PCR-confirmed SARS-CoV-2 infection or an uninfected control (not recorded which). The V gene is TRBV28, the J gene TRBJ1-6; D not certain. The CDR3 is CASESTGTYNSPLHF. The CDR3 DNA reads as TGTGCCAGTGAAAGCACTGGGACCTATAATTCACCCCTCCACTTT.